These T cell receptor beta chains were read from a single sample in a study of cytomegalovirus exposure and HLA in healthy donors. Measured with immunoSEQ multiplex PCR; TCRdb has only the in-frame clones, and not every one. The sample holds about 120,000 clones; roughly 80% are singletons and the top ten take approximately 2.1%. Sequencing input: PBMCs. Every receptor here comes from a man between 25 and 39 years old in good health and CMV-seronegative. Each CDR3 is given with its conserved first and last residue. The order of the fields is D gene, J gene, clone size, V gene, CDR3 DNA, CDR3 protein. D genes are given only for firm matches. Where a row states a size, it is once, few, many or the class of an expanded clone; other rows omit it.

TRBD2	TRBJ2-1	.	TRBV4-3	TGCGCCAGCAGCCGCGATTGGACTAGCGGGGGGCTTAACAATGAGCAGTTCTTC	CASSRDWTSGGLNNEQFF
TRBD1	TRBJ2-7	once	TRBV15	TGTGCCACCAGGATAACAGGGGATAACTACGAGCAGTACTTC	CATRITGDNYEQYF
TRBD1	TRBJ2-5	.	TRBV29-1	TGCAGCGTTGAGCCGACAGGGTCGAGAGAGACCCAGTACTTC	CSVEPTGSRETQYF
TRBD1	TRBJ2-7	few	TRBV25-1	TGTGCCAGCAGTGAAGAAACCTCCGGGACAGGGTTATACGAGCAGTACTTC	CASSEETSGTGLYEQYF
TRBD1	TRBJ1-2	.	TRBV6-1	TGTGCCAGCAGTGAGAACAGGGGGCAGTTCTATGGCTACACCTTC	CASSENRGQFYGYTF
.	TRBJ1-5	.	TRBV30	TGTGCCTTGCAAGATGGGGAGAGTTTGACCCAGCATTTT	CALQDGESLTQHF
.	TRBJ2-5	.	TRBV21-1	TGTGCCAGCAGCAAAGCGCGATTAATGCGACAGGGGGCATTAGAGACCCAGTACTTC	CASSKARLMRQGALETQYF
.	TRBJ2-5	.	TRBV30	TGTGCCTGGAGTGTACGGCAGGCTTCGTACCAAGAGACCCAGTACTTC	CAWSVRQASYQETQYF
TRBD1	TRBJ1-3	.	TRBV15	TGTGCCACCAGCCCACGACAGGGCAACACCATATATTTT	CATSPRQGNTIYF
TRBD1	TRBJ1-1	.	TRBV7-8	TGTGCCAGCAGCTTAACTCGACAGGGGGGGACTGAAGCTTTCTTT	CASSLTRQGGTEAFF
.	TRBJ2-1	.	TRBV15	TGTGCCACCAGCAGAGATTCGTGGGCGCACTCCTACAATGAGCAGTTCTTC	CATSRDSWAHSYNEQFF
.	TRBJ1-1	.	TRBV5-1	TGCGCCAGCACCCCTCAGGTGCAGGGGAACACTGAAGCTTTCTTT	CASTPQVQGNTEAFF
TRBD2	TRBJ2-7	once	TRBV27	TGTGCCAGCAGCGGACTAGCGGGGGCCAAGGTTTACGAGCAGTACTTC	CASSGLAGAKVYEQYF
TRBD2	TRBJ2-3	.	TRBV2	TGTGCCAGCAGCCGGGGGGGGACCCGCGGAGCAGTAGATACGCAGTATTTT	CASSRGGTRGAVDTQYF
.	TRBJ2-7	.	TRBV21-1	TGTGCCAGCAGCAAGTTTACTGGACAGCTGTACGAGCAGTACTTC	CASSKFTGQLYEQYF
.	TRBJ1-5	.	TRBV19	TGTGCCAGCCGGACAGATAGCAATCAGCCCCAGCATTTT	CASRTDSNQPQHF
.	TRBJ1-6	.	TRBV6-1	TGTGCCAGCAGTGAAGTTTGGGGGGACTATTCACCCCTCCACTTT	CASSEVWGDYSPLHF
.	TRBJ2-5	once	TRBV5-6	TGTGCCAGCAGCTTGGCTGGAGGAATAGGGGGGACCCAGTACTTC	CASSLAGGIGGTQYF
TRBD2	TRBJ2-2	.	TRBV27	TGTGCCAGCGGGGGACTAGCTGACACCGGGGAGCTGTTTTTT	CASGGLADTGELFF
TRBD1	TRBJ2-2	.	TRBV5-4	TGTGCCAGCAGCTTGGTACAGGGGGCCGACGGGGAGCTGTTTTTT	CASSLVQGADGELFF
TRBD1	TRBJ1-5	few	TRBV7-8	TGTGCCAGCAGCCCCCAAGGGGGCTTAGGGAATCAGCCCCAGCATTTT	CASSPQGGLGNQPQHF
TRBD2	TRBJ2-5	.	TRBV2	TGTGCCAGCACACTCCGGGAGGGGGAGACCCAGTACTTC	CASTLREGETQYF
.	TRBJ1-1	few	TRBV27	TGTGCCAGCAGTCTACAGGCTTTCTTT	CASSLQAFF
.	TRBJ2-3	.	TRBV7-6	TGTGCCAGCAGCTTAGGTACTAGCTTCGCAGATACGCAGTATTTT	CASSLGTSFADTQYF
.	TRBJ1-2	.	TRBV7-9	TGTGCCAGCAGCTTGAATCTCCCGGGCGGGGGCATCATCTATGGCTACACCTTC	CASSLNLPGGGIIYGYTF
.	TRBJ1-1	.	TRBV5-8	TGTGCCAGCAGCTTGGTATGGGGCAGAGCTGAAGCTTTCTTT	CASSLVWGRAEAFF
TRBD2	TRBJ2-2	.	TRBV2	TGTGCCAGCAGTGTCCCAGCGGGGGGGATAACCGGGGAGCTGTTTTTT	CASSVPAGGITGELFF
TRBD1	TRBJ1-3	.	TRBV28	TGTGCCAGCAGTTTCCAGGGGGCCCCTGGAAACACCATATATTTT	CASSFQGAPGNTIYF
.	TRBJ2-5	.	TRBV27	TGTGCCAGCAGTTACACAAGGGGCCAAGAGACCCAGTACTTC	CASSYTRGQETQYF
.	TRBJ2-2	.	TRBV7-9	TGTGCCAGCAGCCTTAGGACGGGGGAGAACACCGGGGAGCTGTTTTTT	CASSLRTGENTGELFF
.	TRBJ2-7	few	TRBV16	TGTGCCAGCAGCCAATTTTCCCTCCGTGCCGGCGAGCAGTACTTC	CASSQFSLRAGEQYF
.	TRBJ1-2	.	TRBV5-1	TGCGCCAGCAGCCTGAGTTCAATGGACTATGGCTACACCTTC	CASSLSSMDYGYTF
.	TRBJ1-2	.	TRBV7-9	TGTGCCAGCAGCAATCGAACGGGAGTCTATGGCTACACCTTC	CASSNRTGVYGYTF
.	TRBJ1-5	.	TRBV19	TGTGCCAGTAGTAGGGGGGGGTCGATTGATCAGCCCCAGCATTTT	CASSRGGSIDQPQHF
.	TRBJ2-7	.	TRBV6-5	TGTGCCAGCCGGAGGGGTTACGAGCAGTACTTC	CASRRGYEQYF
TRBD1	TRBJ1-2	few	TRBV28	TGTGCCAGCATTCCGACAGGGACTTTCTATGGCTACACCTTC	CASIPTGTFYGYTF
.	TRBJ2-7	once	TRBV5-1	TGCGCCAGCAGCAAGACCCTAGACGAGCAGTACTTC	CASSKTLDEQYF
.	TRBJ2-3	.	TRBV5-1	TGCGCCAGCAGCTTGGAGGGGACTTCGGGTACAGATACGCAGTATTTT	CASSLEGTSGTDTQYF
.	TRBJ1-1	.	TRBV9	TGTGCCAGCAGCGTATCAGTGGGCAATTCGTACACTGAAGCTTTCTTT	CASSVSVGNSYTEAFF
TRBD1	TRBJ1-6	.	TRBV10-1	TGCGCCAGCAGTGCGGCAGGGGGAAATTCACCCCTCCACTTT	CASSAAGGNSPLHF
.	TRBJ1-1	.	TRBV5-1	TGCGCCAGCAGCTTGGGATTCACAGCTGCGAACACTGAAGCTTTCTTT	CASSLGFTAANTEAFF
TRBD2	TRBJ2-2	.	TRBV7-2	TGTGCCAGCAGCTCCAAGCGGGGGTTGATCGGGGAGCTGTTTTTT	CASSSKRGLIGELFF
.	TRBJ1-1	.	TRBV5-1	TGCGCCAGCAGCTGGGAGGGTGGGACGGGAGAAGCTTTCTTT	CASSWEGGTGEAFF
.	TRBJ1-2	.	TRBV28	TGTGCCAGTCGTCCGGCGGGCAGGAACTATGGCTACACCTTC	CASRPAGRNYGYTF
.	TRBJ1-1	.	TRBV5-1	TGCGCCAGCAGCTTACAGGGCCCTGAAGCTTTCTTT	CASSLQGPEAFF
.	TRBJ1-5	.	TRBV28	TGTGCCAGCAGTTTTGGGGGGACTCAGCCCCAGCATTTT	CASSFGGTQPQHF
TRBD1	TRBJ2-7	.	TRBV13	TGTGCCAGCAGCTCCAGCCCCGGGACAGATAGGAGCTCCTACGAGCAGTACTTC	CASSSSPGTDRSSYEQYF
.	TRBJ2-5	.	TRBV18	TGTGCCAGCTCACCACCCGGGGAGACCCAGTACTTC	CASSPPGETQYF
.	TRBJ1-2	.	TRBV7-9	TGTTCCAGCAGCTCCGAACCAGTGGGCTACACCTTC	CSSSSEPVGYTF
.	TRBJ1-4	.	TRBV5-1	TGCGCCAGCAATTTCGAGGGTATTAATGAAAAACTGTTTTTT	CASNFEGINEKLFF
TRBD1	TRBJ1-1	.	TRBV5-1	TGCGCCAGCGCAACCGGGACCCAGGGGGGTGAAGCTTTCTTT	CASATGTQGGEAFF